The rows below give T cell receptor beta chains drawn from one sample of a study of T cell changes during pregnancy in multiple sclerosis. Measured with immunoSEQ multiplex PCR; TCRdb has only the in-frame clones, and not every one. The sample has 85,000 to 95,000 clones, 90% to 95% seen once. Specimen: peripheral blood, collected after pregnancy. These receptors were taken from a female donor in good health, enrolled as a control in a pregnancy study. Both conserved end residues are part of each CDR3. A D gene is named only where the DNA matches it firmly. Clone size is stated in some rows and not others, as once, few, many or a class when expanded.

clone_size j_call d_call v_call cdr3_nt cdr3_aa
NA TRBJ1-2 NA TRBV7-8 TGTGCCAGCAGCTTAGACCCGGGGTATGGCTACACCTTC CASSLDPGYGYTF
NA TRBJ1-3 NA TRBV6-6 TGTGCCAGCATGTGGGAGGGGATAAGGGGAAACACCATATATTTT CASMWEGIRGNTIYF
NA TRBJ2-4 NA TRBV7-9 TGTGCCAGCAGCCCAGGGGAGGGAGCCAAAAACATTCAGTACTTC CASSPGEGAKNIQYF
NA TRBJ1-3 NA TRBV29-1 TGCAGCGTTCTCGCCTATACTGGAAACACCATATATTTT CSVLAYTGNTIYF
NA TRBJ1-4 NA TRBV15 TGTGCCACCCGGGAGACAACTAATGAAAAACTGTTTTTT CATRETTNEKLFF
NA TRBJ1-5 NA TRBV6-6 TGTGCCAGCAGTTACTCAGGGCCGGGGAATCAGCCCCAGCATTTT CASSYSGPGNQPQHF
NA TRBJ1-6 NA TRBV5-5 TGTGCCAGCAGCACATCCCAGGGTGGTAATTCACCCCTCCACTTT CASSTSQGGNSPLHF
NA TRBJ2-7 NA TRBV28 TGTGCCAGCAGTTCCCTGTCATGGGACTCCTCACCAAGAACCTCCTACGAGCAGTACTTC CASSSLSWDSSPRTSYEQYF
NA TRBJ2-7 TRBD2 TRBV5-4 TGTGCCAGCAGCCCCCCTCGGGGGGGCCCCTACGAGCAGTACTTC CASSPPRGGPYEQYF
NA TRBJ1-2 TRBD1 TRBV18 TGTGCCAGCTCACCAGAACAGGGGAAAAGCTATGGCTACACCTTC CASSPEQGKSYGYTF
NA TRBJ2-3 TRBD1 TRBV4-2 TGTGCCAGCAGCCATGGAAACAGGGGGGTTAAGGCAGATACGCAGTATTTT CASSHGNRGVKADTQYF
NA TRBJ2-5 TRBD1 TRBV4-1 TGCGCCAGCAGCTCGTCCTGGGCGGGACAGGGGTTCCAAGAGACCCAGTACTTC CASSSSWAGQGFQETQYF
NA TRBJ1-2 NA TRBV10-3 TGTGCCATCAGTGAGTCGGGGGGTAACTATGGCTACACCTTC CAISESGGNYGYTF
NA TRBJ2-3 TRBD2 TRBV12-5 TGTGCTAGTGGTTTCGGACTAGCGGGGGCAGATACGCAGTATTTT CASGFGLAGADTQYF
few TRBJ1-1 NA TRBV6-4 TGTGCCAGCAGTCCCAGCGGGAACACTGAAGCTTTCTTT CASSPSGNTEAFF
NA TRBJ1-2 TRBD1 TRBV4-1 TGCGCCAGCAGCCAAGGTTGGACAGGGACGAGTGGCTACACCTTC CASSQGWTGTSGYTF
NA TRBJ1-4 NA TRBV4-1 TGCGCCAGCAGCCAAGACTGGTCAGGGACTAATGAAAAACTGTTTTTT CASSQDWSGTNEKLFF
NA TRBJ2-7 TRBD2 TRBV4-3 TGCGCCAGCAGCCATAGACGGGGGGCCTACGAGCAGTACTTC CASSHRRGAYEQYF
NA TRBJ2-3 NA TRBV18 TGTGCCAGCTCACCCCGCAACCCCTCCGTTAAAACTAGCACAGATACGCAGTATTTT CASSPRNPSVKTSTDTQYF
NA TRBJ2-3 NA TRBV7-9 TGTGCCAGCAGCCAGAGCACAGATACGCAGTATTTT CASSQSTDTQYF
NA TRBJ2-2 NA TRBV28 TGTGCCAGCAGTTTACCGGCAGGGGAAAGTGACACCGGGGAGCTGTTTTTT CASSLPAGESDTGELFF
NA TRBJ2-1 NA TRBV5-1 TGCGCCAGCAGCTTGGAAGACGGACAGAAGTTTTTAAAAGAGCAGTTCTTC CASSLEDGQKFLKEQFF
NA TRBJ2-1 NA TRBV27 TGTGCCAGCAGTTTGAGAGCTTCCTACAATGAGCAGTTCTTC CASSLRASYNEQFF
NA TRBJ1-1 NA TRBV5-4 TGTGCCAGCAGCCTAAGCACTGAAGCTTTCTTT CASSLSTEAFF
NA TRBJ2-7 TRBD1 TRBV18 TGTGCCAGCTCACCGTCCCGGGACAGGGCTCCCGACGAGCAGTACTTC CASSPSRDRAPDEQYF
NA TRBJ2-1 TRBD2 TRBV19 TGTGCCAGTAGGACAATTAGCGGGGGGTCCTACAATGAGCAGTTCTTC CASRTISGGSYNEQFF
once TRBJ2-2 TRBD1 TRBV4-3 TGCGCCAGCAGCCAAGATGCCCTGGACAGGGGGCCGGTCACCGGGGAGCTGTTTTTT CASSQDALDRGPVTGELFF
NA TRBJ1-6 NA TRBV4-3 TGCGCCAGCAGCCAAGACTGGGGGGGTAATTCACCCCTCCACTTT CASSQDWGGNSPLHF
NA TRBJ1-1 NA TRBV20-1 TGCAGTGCCCTGAGGGGGTTTGAAGCTTTCTTT CSALRGFEAFF
NA TRBJ2-7 NA TRBV7-3 TGTGCCAGCAGCCCCCTCGGCGGCGACTCCTACGAGCAGTACTTC CASSPLGGDSYEQYF
NA TRBJ1-6 NA TRBV5-4 TGTGCCAGCTCGGGGGAGGACGGCTATAATTCACCCCTCCACTTT CASSGEDGYNSPLHF
few TRBJ1-2 NA TRBV6-5 TGTGCCAGCAGTCCCAGGGGCCCCTATGGCTACACCTTC CASSPRGPYGYTF
NA TRBJ1-2 NA TRBV7-7 TGTGCTAGCAGCTCGGACAGTTCGGACTATGGCTACACCTTC CASSSDSSDYGYTF
NA TRBJ1-5 TRBD1 TRBV27 TGTGCCAGCAGTCTTGGACAGGATGGCAATCAGCCCCAGCATTTT CASSLGQDGNQPQHF
NA TRBJ2-2 TRBD1 TRBV5-1 TGCGCCAGCAGCTTGCCAGGGACAGCGAACACCGGGGAGCTGTTTTTT CASSLPGTANTGELFF
NA TRBJ1-6 NA TRBV13 TGTGCCAGCAGCTTCTCTTGGGCCGCAGGCTATAATTCACCCCTCCACTTT CASSFSWAAGYNSPLHF
NA TRBJ2-3 TRBD2 TRBV5-8 TGTGCCAGCAGCCGACTAGCGGGGGGGCGGACAGATACGCAGTATTTT CASSRLAGGRTDTQYF
NA TRBJ2-2 NA TRBV5-6 TGTGCCAGCAGCATCAGGGTCATCACCGGGGAGCTGTTTTTT CASSIRVITGELFF
NA TRBJ2-2 NA TRBV15 TGTGCCACCAGCAGAGGAGCTAGAATCACCGGGGAGCTGTTTTTT CATSRGARITGELFF
NA TRBJ2-3 TRBD2 TRBV6-5 TGTGCCAGCAGAAACGGTGGGGAGGGGCAGTATTTT CASRNGGEGQYF
once TRBJ2-4 TRBD1 TRBV5-1 TGCGCCAGCAGCTATAAAAGACAGGGTGCGTCCCTAGCCAAAAACATTCAGTACTTC CASSYKRQGASLAKNIQYF
NA TRBJ1-6 TRBD1 TRBV7-9 TGTGCCAGCAGGCAGGGGGCAGGGGCACCTTCACCCCTCCACTTT CASRQGAGAPSPLHF
NA TRBJ1-2 TRBD1 TRBV28 TGTGCCAGCAGTTCCCGGCCCGGGACAGGGGGCCCGGGCTACACCTTC CASSSRPGTGGPGYTF
NA TRBJ1-6 NA TRBV7-9 TGTGCCAGCAGCGGTTTCAGGAATAATTCACCCCTCCACTTT CASSGFRNNSPLHF
NA TRBJ2-1 NA TRBV28 TGTGCCAGCAGTTCATCCGACAGGATTTATTACAATGAGCAGTTCTTC CASSSSDRIYYNEQFF
NA TRBJ1-6 NA TRBV30 TGTGCCTCCGGGACACCTAATTCACCCCTCCACTTT CASGTPNSPLHF
NA TRBJ2-5 TRBD2 TRBV5-1 TGCGCCAGCAGCTTGGCCCCGGGGGGACAAGAGACCCAGTACTTC CASSLAPGGQETQYF
few TRBJ1-4 TRBD1 TRBV6-5 TGTGCCAGCAGTTACTCCATGACAGGGGTGAATGAAAAACTGTTTTTT CASSYSMTGVNEKLFF
NA TRBJ1-3 TRBD1 TRBV12-5 TGTGCTAGTGGTTCCAACAGGGGGCATTACGTCGGAAACACCATATATTTT CASGSNRGHYVGNTIYF